This T cell receptor (beta chain) was found in a study of blood T cell repertoires in COVID-19. Turning to the study itself: Acute and convalescent COVID-19 specimens originated in the United States, Italy and Spain. PBMCs, B-cell-depleted T cells, or T cells provided the cDNA or gDNA that made up the material.

Original processing notes: From reference gene primer amplification, estimates of nucleated cell counts were derived. Assay used: immunoSEQ multiplex PCR; TCRdb lists only in-frame clones, some missing. The D gene and trimming were derived from the DNA, and the V and J assignments and clone size from that table. The sample has under 150,000 clones, around 80% seen once. The CDR3 contains 15 residues. CDR1 SGHAT and CDR2 FQNNGV come from the germline V gene. V lost 6 bases and J lost 0; bases outside the gene matches: 3. Sequencing was carried out using peripheral blood. The rearrangement joins TRBV11-2 to TRBJ2-7; 12 nucleotides align to TRBD2. The clonotype comes from an elderly woman with active or convalescent COVID-19. Here the CDR3 reads CASSSTSGGSYEQYF. The CDR3, as DNA: TGTGCCAGCAGTTCGACTAGCGGGGGCTCCTACGAGCAGTACTTC. The full variable domain, its missing parts supplied by reference TRBV11-2 and TRBJ2-7, is EAGVAQSPRYKIIEKRQSVAFWCNPISGHATLYWYQQILGQGPKLLIQFQNNGVVDDSQLPKDRFSAERLKGVDSTLKIQPAKLEDSAVYLCASSSTSGGSYEQYFGPGTRLTVT.